The 9 T cell receptor beta chains presented below share a single source sample, sequenced in a study of shared T cell receptors in the human thymus (dated by TCRdb to about 2021). Library preparation used the immunoSEQ multiplex PCR assay. TCRdb stores this immuneACCESS table with in-frame sequences only. Part of the clones is absent; in the studies checked, under half of the shortfall reflects unresolved V genes, and no reason is known for the rest. The sample includes around 730,000 clones, with 75% to 90% observed a single time. The ten largest clones take up more than 0.01% of the sample. The same specimen was also included in a second study, on human thymus T cells.

Sequenced sample: thymocytes. All receptors come from a girl in the first two years of life with a congenital heart defect. Donor details come from another sample of the same person, matched by shared clones.

J is TRBJ1-4 and V is TRBV6-4; 10 positions match TRBD1. The CDR3 is 16 amino acids. Looked up from germline, CDR1 is MRHNA and CDR2 is SNTAGT. Trimming at V came to 3 bases and at J to 4 bases, leaving 5 bases not matched to a gene. The CDR3 spells CASSEGQGGFNEKLFF. DNA of the CDR3: TGTGCCAGCAGTGAAGGACAGGGGGGATTTAATGAAAAACTGTTTTTT.

Comment on this clone: This sample also contains other DNA sequences that code for the same CDR3. CDR3 protein: CASSSGQGYEQYF. The CDR3 nucleotides are TGTGCCAGCAGCTCCGGACAGGGCTACGAGCAGTACTTC. The J gene is TRBJ2-7, the V gene TRBV5-6; 8 bases agree with TRBD1. In germline, CDR1 is SGHDT, CDR2 YYEEEE. There are 13 residues in the CDR3. Germline trimming cut 3 bases from V and 3 bases from J; bases unmatched to any gene: 2.

The chain uses TRBV5-6 and TRBJ1-2; D unclear. Germline V gene data show CDR1 as SGHDT and CDR2 as YYEEEE. V lost 0 bases to trimming and J lost 5 bases, with 14 bases between them. The length of the CDR3 is 15 residues. The CDR3 region has the DNA TGTGCCAGCAGCTTGGGCGCGGGCCGAACTTATGGCTACACCTTC. Amino acid sequence: CASSLGAGRTYGYTF.

This chain connects TRBV7-3 to TRBJ1-1; D remains unclear. The CDR3 has 13 residues. Per the germline V gene, CDR1 is SGHTA and CDR2 is FQGTGA. Trimming stripped 5 bases from V and 4 bases from J, with 11 bases between. The CDR3 bases are TGTGCCAGCAGCGCTCTATTGAGCACTGAAGCTTTCTTT. This sequence encodes CASSALLSTEAFF.

The chain links TRBV9 to TRBJ1-2; TRBD1 matches 9 bases. The CDR3 has 15 residues. Per the germline V gene, CDR1 is SGDLS and CDR2 is YYNGEE. Unmatched junction bases numbered 6, after V lost 0 bases and J lost 6 bases. CDR3 in DNA: TGTGCCAGCAGCGTAGGGGGGACAGGGAGGGATGGCTACACCTTC. This gives the protein CASSVGGTGRDGYTF.

The chain couples TRBV28 to TRBJ2-7; TRBD1 agrees at 8 bases. Germline CDR1 and CDR2: MDHEN and SYDVKM. Trimming removed 4 bases from V and 2 bases from J; junction bases left unmatched: 1. There are 13 residues in the CDR3. The CDR3 loop is CASSSTGAYEQYF. The CDR3, as DNA: TGTGCCAGCAGTTCGACAGGGGCCTACGAGCAGTACTTC.

V and J are TRBV2 and TRBJ2-7, with 7 positions matching TRBD1. The CDR3 has 13 residues. With V trimmed by 1 base and J by 3 bases, 0 bases remained unmatched. Per germline, CDR1 SNHLY and CDR2 FYNNEI. The CDR3 protein is CASSEDRGYEQYF. The CDR3 DNA is TGTGCCAGCAGTGAAGACAGGGGCTACGAGCAGTACTTC.

The CDR3 is CASPRWGPQPQHF. As DNA, the CDR3 is TGTGCCAGCCCCCGATGGGGGCCGCAGCCCCAGCATTTT. The chain links TRBV6-4 to TRBJ1-5, with TRBD1 as a possible D gene (6 bases). CDR1 and CDR2 (germline): MRHNA, SNTAGT. CDR3 length equals 13 residues. The V end was cut by 8 bases, the J end by 7 bases, with 15 bases between.

The chain combines TRBV23-1 with TRBJ2-1, with TRBD1 matching over 9 bases. TRBV23-1 is sorted into the ORF group, with uncertain function. The CDR3 extends over 18 amino acids. J was trimmed by 7 bases and V by 0 bases; bases with no gene match: 13. Here the CDR3 DNA reads TGCGCCAGCAGTCAATCTGAATGTGACAGGGGGGAAGGGAATGAGCAGTTCTTC. This translates into CASSQSECDRGEGNEQFF.